The clone carrying this T cell receptor (beta chain) is medium-sized by frequency. What it binds is not known. The read ends 3 residues shy of where the CDR3 ends; the end is completed using the germline J gene. Genomic DNA, averaging roughly 1,200 ng per sample, yielded TCR beta CDR3 via immunoSEQ. Method: immunoSEQ multiplex PCR; TCRdb's copy keeps in-frame clones and lacks some. The ten most abundant clones cover about 8% of a sample with about 33,000 clones. These data come from a study of T cells in women clearing cervical HPV infection. Study outcomes and limitations: Richness differences could reflect unmeasured T-cell content per sample.

CDR3 length: 20 amino acids. The V end was cut by 0 bases, the J end by 0 bases, with 22 bases between. Germline CDR1 is SGHRS and CDR2 is YFSETQ. The rearrangement links TRBV5-1 to TRBJ2-4, with a weak D call TRBD2 (7 bases). Sequenced: blood buffy coat. This clonotype originated in a woman aged 18 to 75 with a cervical HPV16 infection that either progressed to CIN3+ or cleared (not recorded which). The CDR3 bases that were read are TGCGCCAGCAGCTTGGATGGTCGGGGGGCCGGCACTACAGCCAAAAACATT. Translated, it gives CASSLDGRGAGTTAKNI. The whole CDR3 protein is CASSLDGRGAGTTAKNIQYF.